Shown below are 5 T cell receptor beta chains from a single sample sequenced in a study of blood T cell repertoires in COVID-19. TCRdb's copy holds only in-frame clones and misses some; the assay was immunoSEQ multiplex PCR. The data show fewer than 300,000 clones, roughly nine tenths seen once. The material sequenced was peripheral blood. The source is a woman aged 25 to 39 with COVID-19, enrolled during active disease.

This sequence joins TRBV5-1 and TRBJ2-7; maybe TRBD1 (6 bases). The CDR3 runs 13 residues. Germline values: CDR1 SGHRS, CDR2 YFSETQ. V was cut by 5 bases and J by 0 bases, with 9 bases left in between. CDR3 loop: CASSPGVSYEQYF. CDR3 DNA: TGCGCCAGCAGTCCAGGGGTCTCCTACGAGCAGTACTTC.

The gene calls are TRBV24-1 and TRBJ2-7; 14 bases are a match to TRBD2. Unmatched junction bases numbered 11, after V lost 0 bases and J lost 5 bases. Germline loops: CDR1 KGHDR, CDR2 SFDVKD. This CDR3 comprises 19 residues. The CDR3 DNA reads TGTGCCACCAGTGATTTGAAGACTAGCGGGGGGGCACGGTTACACGAGCAGTACTTC. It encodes CATSDLKTSGGARLHEQYF.

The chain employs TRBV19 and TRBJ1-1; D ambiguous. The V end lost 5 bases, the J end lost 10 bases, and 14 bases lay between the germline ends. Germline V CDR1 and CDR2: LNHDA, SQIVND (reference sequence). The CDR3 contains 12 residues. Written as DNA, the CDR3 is TGTGCCAGTAGTTCTAACTCCGGGGTAGCTTTCTTT. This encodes CASSSNSGVAFF.

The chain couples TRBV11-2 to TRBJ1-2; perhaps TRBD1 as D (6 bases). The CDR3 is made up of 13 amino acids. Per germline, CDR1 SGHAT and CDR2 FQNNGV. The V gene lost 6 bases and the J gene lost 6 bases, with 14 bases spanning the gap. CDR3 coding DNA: TGTGCCAGCAGACTTACAGGGTACCATGGCTACACCTTC. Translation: CASRLTGYHGYTF.

Written as DNA, the CDR3 is TGTGCCAGCAGCGCACGACAGGGGTTTAACACTGAAGCTTTCTTT. As protein: CASSARQGFNTEAFF. This chain uses TRBV7-9 with TRBJ1-1; 8 nucleotides align to TRBD1. Germline-derived CDR1 and CDR2 are SEHNR and FQNEAQ (reference sequence). The length of the CDR3 is 15 residues. V gave up 5 bases and J gave up 2 bases; unmatched junction bases: 7.